These 13 T cell receptor beta chains share one sample of origin, sequenced in a study of OX40 agonist ivuxolimab in advanced cancers. The repertoire was sequenced with immunoSEQ multiplex PCR; TCRdb's copy has only in-frame clones and lacks some. The sample lists 73,000 or so clones, around 86% occurring once. Sample: CD4+ or CD8+ T cells sorted from blood, taken in a trial of the OX40 agonist ivuxolimab. The receptors shown here come from an adult with an advanced solid tumor such as melanoma, head and neck, liver or kidney cancer.

The chain employs TRBV9 and TRBJ1-1, with TRBD1 identical over 7 bases. CDR3 size: 14 residues. With V trimmed by 4 bases and J by 6 bases, 9 bases remained unmatched. Germline V gene data show CDR1 as SGDLS and CDR2 as YYNGEE. In DNA form, the CDR3 reads TGTGCCAGCAGCCAACGAGGGGGCACCGCTGAAGCTTTCTTT. This codes for CASSQRGGTAEAFF. Using reference TRBV9 and TRBJ1-1 for the parts outside the CDR3, the full variable domain is DSGVTQTPKHLITATGQRVTLRCSPRSGDLSVYWYQQSLDQGLQFLIQYYNGEERAKGNILERFSAQQFPDLHSELNLSSLELGDSALYFCASSQRGGTAEAFFGQGTRLTVV.

This chain connects TRBV4-1 to TRBJ1-2, with D tentatively TRBD1 (6 bases). The CDR3 has 14 residues. Trimming removed 3 bases from V and 5 bases from J, with 13 bases in between. Germline lookup yields CDR1 MGHRA and CDR2 YSYEKL. CDR3 loop: CASSQTTGPYGYTF. CDR3 DNA sequence: TGCGCCAGCAGCCAGACAACAGGGCCATATGGCTACACCTTC.

The V gene is TRBV28, the J gene TRBJ2-1; 8 bases agree with TRBD2. Germline-derived CDR1 and CDR2 are MDHEN and SYDVKM. J lost 6 bases, V lost 2 bases, and 0 bases had no gene match. This CDR3 region has 13 residues. In DNA, the CDR3 is TGTGCCAGCAGTTTAGCGGGAGGCAATGAGCAGTTCTTC. As protein: CASSLAGGNEQFF.

The chain joins TRBV29-1 to TRBJ1-2, with D uncertain. With 4 bases removed from V and 8 bases from J, the gap between germline ends came to 11 bases. CDR1 is SQVTM and CDR2 is ANQGSEA in the germline V gene. The CDR3 sequence is 11 residues long. CDR3 residues: CSVGGSRGYTF. In nucleotides, the CDR3 is TGCAGCGTTGGGGGATCCAGGGGCTACACCTTC.

The genes are TRBV27 and TRBJ1-5; D is ambiguous. The CDR3 is 14 residues long. Trimming removed 6 bases from V and 2 bases from J, with 11 bases in between. From germline, CDR1 is MNHEY and CDR2 SMNVEV (reference sequence). The CDR3: CASRLVGGNQPQHF. The CDR3 DNA sequence: TGTGCCAGCAGGTTAGTGGGTGGCAATCAGCCCCAGCATTTT.

The chain is built from TRBV2 and TRBJ1-2; D ambiguous. Germline CDR1 is SNHLY and CDR2 is FYNNEI. Trimming took off 3 bases at V and 11 bases at J, with 10 bases between the two ends. There are 11 residues in the CDR3. The CDR3 is CASSEEVLYTF. CDR3 DNA: TGTGCCAGCAGTGAGGAGGTACTATACACCTTC.

V and J are TRBV5-1 and TRBJ1-2; 7 bases align to TRBD1. With V trimmed by 0 bases and J by 7 bases, 3 bases remained unmatched. This CDR3 has 13 amino acids. Germline CDR1 and CDR2: SGHRS and YFSETQ. DNA for the CDR3: TGCGCCAGCAGCTTGGGACAGGGTCGTGGCTACACCTTC. It specifies CASSLGQGRGYTF.

The chain employs TRBV7-3 and TRBJ2-7; tentatively, D is TRBD2 (6 bases). Germline CDR1 SGHTA, CDR2 FQGTGA. Trimming pared 2 bases from V and 2 bases from J, leaving 10 bases between. The CDR3 length is 14 residues. The CDR3 loop is CASSLAGNPYEQYF. DNA of the CDR3: TGTGCCAGCAGCTTAGCGGGGAACCCCTACGAGCAGTACTTC.

The chain employs TRBV5-5 and TRBJ2-7; D is possibly TRBD1 (6 bases). V was pared by 6 bases and J by 2 bases, with 15 bases between. Germline V CDR1 and CDR2: SGHKS, YYEKEE (reference sequence). The CDR3 runs 14 residues. Here the CDR3 DNA reads TGTGCCAGCACAATCCGGGACACCCCCTACGAGCAGTACTTC. Its protein is CASTIRDTPYEQYF. The entire variable domain, with the rest obtained from reference TRBV5-5 and TRBJ2-7, is as follows: DAGVTQSPTHLIKTRGQQVTLRCSPISGHKSVSWYQQVLGQGPQFIFQYYEKEERGRGNFPDRFSARQFPNYSSELNVNALLLGDSALYLCASTIRDTPYEQYFGPGTRLTVT.

The CDR3 loop reads CASSSGVDPNYGYTF. CDR3 coding DNA: TGTGCCAGCAGTTCCGGGGTCGATCCTAACTATGGCTACACCTTC. This chain joins TRBV6-5 and TRBJ1-2; D ambiguous. From germline, CDR1 is MNHEY and CDR2 SVGAGI. With 4 bases removed from V and 0 bases from J, the gap between germline ends came to 12 bases. This CDR3 comprises 15 residues.

V usage is TRBV30 and J usage is TRBJ1-5; TRBD1 agrees at 9 bases. The CDR3 spans 17 residues. The ends lost 1 base at V and 6 bases at J; junction bases unmatched: 13. The germline V gene has CDR1 GTSNPN and CDR2 SVGIG (reference sequence). CDR3 DNA: TGTGCCTGGAGTGCGGAGTTAGGGACAGGGTCCGGTCAGCCCCAGCATTTT. Translating it yields CAWSAELGTGSGQPQHF. The variable domain in full, with the rest retrieved from reference TRBV30 and TRBJ1-5, is SQTIHQWPATLVQPVGSPLSLECTVEGTSNPNLYWYRQAAGRGLQLLFYSVGIGQISSEVPQNLSASRPQDRQFILSSKKLLLSDSGFYLCAWSAELGTGSGQPQHFGDGTRLSIL.

V is TRBV6-4 and J is TRBJ2-2, with D unclear. Deletions cut 2 bases from V and 6 bases from J, with 4 bases between. The V gene's germline CDR1 is MRHNA and CDR2 SNTAGT. CDR3 length: 12 amino acids. As DNA, the CDR3 is TGTGCCAGCAGTGACCCTCCCGGGGAGCTGTTTTTT. The encoded protein is CASSDPPGELFF.

The chain joins TRBV5-1 to TRBJ2-1; maybe TRBD1 (6 bases). Looked up from germline, CDR1 is SGHRS and CDR2 is YFSETQ. V was shortened by 4 bases and J by 8 bases, with 16 bases between the two germline ends. This CDR3 contains 14 residues. CDR3 in DNA: TGCGCCAGCAGCCAGGGGCCGGGATCCGATGAGCAGTTCTTC. It yields the protein CASSQGPGSDEQFF.